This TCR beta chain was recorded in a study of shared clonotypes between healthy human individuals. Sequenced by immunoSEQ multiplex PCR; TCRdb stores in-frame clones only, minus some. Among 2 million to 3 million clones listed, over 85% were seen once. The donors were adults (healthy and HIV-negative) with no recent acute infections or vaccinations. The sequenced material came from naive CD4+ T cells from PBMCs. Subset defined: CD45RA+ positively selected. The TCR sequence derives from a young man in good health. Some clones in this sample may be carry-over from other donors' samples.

CDR3 in amino acids: CSVGRVETQYF. CDR3 in DNA: TGCAGCGTTGGTAGGGTTGAGACCCAGTACTTC. The genes are TRBV29-1 and TRBJ2-5; D gene uncertain. Per germline, CDR1 SQVTM and CDR2 ANQGSEA. V gave up 4 bases and J gave up 5 bases, with 8 bases separating them. The CDR3 extends over 11 amino acids.